Here is one T cell receptor beta chain with its context. The time point: 2014-2015 season, 7 days after vaccination. The germline CDR1 and CDR2 sequences are MNHNY and SVGAGI (reference sequence). CDR3 length: 16 residues. The V end lost 5 bases, the J end lost 6 bases, and 20 bases lay between the germline ends. The assay was immunoSEQ multiplex PCR, and TCRdb's table has in-frame clones only and misses some. The sample lists nearly 15,000 clones, 70% to 85% occurring once. This specimen comes from a study of follicular helper T cells after annual influenza vaccination. This clonotype originated in an adult who received the influenza vaccine. Sample: CXCR5+ CD38- circulating T follicular helper cells from blood, taken 7 days after influenza vaccination. Described subset: circulating Tfh, non-naive CD4+CXCR5+PD-1+ (ICOS+CD38+ or ICOS-CD38-). The chain couples TRBV6-6 to TRBJ1-5; a weak D match, TRBD1 (5 bases). The CDR3 is CASSPPDSYGPQPQHF. CDR3 DNA sequence: TGTGCCAGCAGTCCCCCCGACAGTTACGGACCTCAGCCCCAGCATTTT.